This is a list of T cell receptor beta chains from one sample in a study of blood T cell repertoires in COVID-19. TCRdb's table, derived via immunoSEQ multiplex PCR, lists solely in-frame clones and lacks some. The table includes 200,000 to 250,000 clones, around 90% detected once. The sequencing input was PBMCs or T cells enriched from blood (not recorded which). These receptors were taken from a man aged 25-40 years who had been exposed to COVID-19. CDR3s include the opening cysteine and the closing phenylalanine or tryptophan. Fields, in order: V gene, J gene, clone size, CDR3 protein. The listing skips clone size in some rows; elsewhere it reads once, few, many or a size class.

v_call: TRBV5-1; j_call: TRBJ2-5; clone_size: NA; cdr3_aa: CASSLGSGGAGVEETQYF
v_call: TRBV5-6; j_call: TRBJ1-2; clone_size: NA; cdr3_aa: CASSRSGQTNYGYTF
v_call: TRBV4-1; j_call: TRBJ1-5; clone_size: NA; cdr3_aa: CASSQGGQGVNQPQHF
v_call: TRBV12-3/TRBV12-4; j_call: TRBJ1-1; clone_size: NA; cdr3_aa: CASSFDRNTEAFF
v_call: TRBV14; j_call: TRBJ1-2; clone_size: once; cdr3_aa: CASSQDPFPYGYTF
v_call: TRBV6-5; j_call: TRBJ2-5; clone_size: NA; cdr3_aa: CASSTSGQGRATQYF
v_call: TRBV3-1/TRBV3-2; j_call: TRBJ1-1; clone_size: NA; cdr3_aa: CASSPSRDTSNTEAFF
v_call: TRBV9; j_call: TRBJ2-7; clone_size: NA; cdr3_aa: CASSVGRQDMAYEQYF
v_call: TRBV3-1/TRBV3-2; j_call: TRBJ2-2; clone_size: once; cdr3_aa: CASSQGTPTGELFF
v_call: TRBV7-3; j_call: TRBJ2-7; clone_size: NA; cdr3_aa: CASSLSGSGNEQYF
v_call: TRBV5-1; j_call: TRBJ2-2; clone_size: NA; cdr3_aa: CASSGSTGERGELFF
v_call: TRBV4-1; j_call: TRBJ2-2; clone_size: NA; cdr3_aa: CASSSRVRGPNTGELFF
v_call: TRBV5-1; j_call: TRBJ2-1; clone_size: NA; cdr3_aa: CASREPGGRNEQFF
v_call: TRBV3-1/TRBV3-2; j_call: TRBJ2-2; clone_size: NA; cdr3_aa: CASGTRDRGTGELFF
v_call: TRBV27; j_call: TRBJ1-1; clone_size: NA; cdr3_aa: CASSLLGARTEAFF
v_call: TRBV18; j_call: TRBJ1-5; clone_size: NA; cdr3_aa: CASSPRTGGSISNQPQHF
v_call: TRBV30; j_call: TRBJ1-4; clone_size: NA; cdr3_aa: CAWGAGGFNEKLFF
v_call: TRBV18; j_call: TRBJ1-6; clone_size: NA; cdr3_aa: CASSPFVLGTDSSYNSPLHF
v_call: TRBV29-1; j_call: TRBJ2-2; clone_size: NA; cdr3_aa: CSVVGQGASSGELFF
v_call: TRBV5-4; j_call: TRBJ1-2; clone_size: NA; cdr3_aa: CASSLNQGLYGYTF
v_call: TRBV10-1; j_call: TRBJ1-1; clone_size: NA; cdr3_aa: CASSVGRDTEAFF
v_call: TRBV6-1; j_call: TRBJ1-2; clone_size: NA; cdr3_aa: CASSESSSQGLGYTF
v_call: TRBV7-2; j_call: TRBJ1-6; clone_size: NA; cdr3_aa: CASSPDPLIVSYNSPLHF